This entry lists 5 T cell receptor beta chains sequenced from one sample in a study of cytomegalovirus exposure and HLA in healthy donors (dated by TCRdb to 2015 to 2018). The method behind the library was the immunoSEQ multiplex PCR assay. The multiplex PCR relied on a mix of 60 forward primers for TCR Vbeta segments and 13 reverse primers for TCR Jbeta segments. Imported from immuneACCESS, the table was reduced by TCRdb to in-frame sequences with V and J called. These copies leave out some clones; in studies compared against another copy, an unresolved V gene accounts for under half, and the cause of the remainder is not known. The sample has 120,000 to 150,000 clones on record, roughly 77% of them singletons. 1.5% to 2% of the sample is held by the ten biggest clonotypes. Sequenced sample: PBMCs. The receptors stem from a young woman in good health and CMV-seronegative.

There are a few counts of this clone. The chain employs TRBV15 and TRBJ1-2; D unresolved. From germline, CDR1 is LNHNV and CDR2 YYDKDF (reference sequence). V was trimmed by 1 base and J by 4 bases, leaving 10 bases between them. CDR3 length: 14 residues. This CDR3 reads CATSRGQWSYGYTF. Here the CDR3 DNA reads TGTGCCACCAGCAGAGGGCAGTGGAGCTATGGCTACACCTTC.

This rearrangement joins TRBV9 to TRBJ2-3; 8 bases match TRBD2. Germline lookup yields CDR1 SGDLS and CDR2 YYNGEE. This CDR3 spans 17 amino acids. Germline trimming cut 4 bases from V and 2 bases from J; bases unmatched to any gene: 12. The CDR3 loop is CASSPGGPRSHTDTQYF. The CDR3 DNA reads TGTGCCAGCAGCCCGGGGGGGCCGCGGTCTCACACAGATACGCAGTATTTT.

CDR3: CASSLGTSGGDTQYF. DNA of the CDR3: TGCGCCAGCAGCTTGGGGACTAGCGGGGGAGATACGCAGTATTTT. The V and J genes are TRBV5-1 and TRBJ2-3; TRBD2 agrees at 13 bases. This CDR3 is built from 15 residues. The germline gives CDR1 SGHRS, CDR2 YFSETQ. The J segment lost 5 bases and the V segment lost 0 bases, leaving 0 bases of the junction unmatched.

As concerns this clone: Other DNA sequences in the same sample also yield this CDR3. This chain links TRBV7-7 with TRBJ2-7, with 14 bases lining up with TRBD2. The CDR3 loop spans 16 amino acids. Germline CDR1 SSHAT, CDR2 FNYEAQ (reference sequence). J was trimmed by 2 bases and V by 6 bases; bases with no gene match: 6. CDR3 nucleotide sequence: TGTGCCAGCAGTGGGACTAGCGGGAGCCTTACCTACGAGCAGTACTTC. The encoded protein is CASSGTSGSLTYEQYF.

This clone showed up just a few times. The rearrangement uses TRBV7-9 and TRBJ1-6; a possible D gene is TRBD1 (5 bases). V was trimmed by 3 bases and J by 10 bases, leaving 16 bases between them. The CDR3 covers 15 residues. CDR1 is SEHNR and CDR2 is FQNEAQ in the germline V gene (reference sequence). The CDR3 here is CASSFTREVGSPLHF. DNA for the CDR3: TGTGCCAGCAGCTTCACCAGGGAAGTGGGCTCACCCCTCCACTTT.